The 23 T cell receptor beta chains below all came from one sample that was sequenced in a study of T cell responses to AZD1222 COVID-19 vaccine. Profiling relied on immunoSEQ multiplex PCR, and the TCRdb table lists in-frame clones only, not all of them. The data contain about 100,000 clones, roughly 86% of them singletons. The sequencing used peripheral blood, collected 28 days after the second AZD1222 dose. The receptors were gathered from an adult who received the AZD1222 COVID-19 vaccine.

CDR3 bases: TGTGCCAGCAGCGTCATTATCAGCAATCAGCCCCAGCATTTT. Its protein is CASSVIISNQPQHF. This chain joins TRBV6-5 and TRBJ1-5; D uncertain. V shed 6 bases and J shed 1 base, with 10 bases lying between them. The length of the CDR3 is 14 residues. In germline, CDR1 is MNHEY, CDR2 SVGAGI.

The J gene is TRBJ1-3, the V gene TRBV4-3; D is ambiguous. V lost 0 bases to trimming and J lost 1 base, with 7 bases between them. The CDR3 has 15 residues. In germline, CDR1 is LGHNA, CDR2 YSLEER. In DNA, the CDR3 is TGCGCCAGCAGCCAAGATTCTCTTTCTGGAAACACCATATATTTT. Its protein product is CASSQDSLSGNTIYF.

The V call is TRBV7-9, the J call TRBJ1-1; no firm D call. The CDR3 has 12 amino acids. Germline CDR1 reads SEHNR; CDR2 reads FQNEAQ (reference sequence). V was trimmed by 5 bases and J by 8 bases, leaving 12 bases between them. CDR3 nucleotide sequence: TGTGCCAGCAGCCCCCCTAGGGCCGAAGCTTTCTTT. Amino acids: CASSPPRAEAFF.

The rearrangement uses TRBV9 and TRBJ2-2, with 10 bases identical to TRBD2. The CDR3 has 17 amino acids. J gave up 6 bases and V 4 bases, and 12 bases lay outside the gene matches. Germline CDR1 reads SGDLS; CDR2 reads YYNGEE. The CDR3 DNA reads TGTGCCAGCAGCCTTCGGACTAGCGGTTTGGGAGCCGGGGAGCTGTTTTTT. Its translation: CASSLRTSGLGAGELFF.

The rearrangement joins TRBV3-1 (or the pseudogene TRBV3-2) to TRBJ2-3; tentatively, D is TRBD2 (5 bases). The V gene lost 0 bases and the J gene lost 1 base, with 8 bases spanning the gap. CDR1 LGHDT and CDR2 YNNKEL come from the germline V gene (reference sequence). This CDR3 is built from 15 residues. This CDR3 reads CASSQESGRTDTQYF. The CDR3 nucleotides are TGTGCCAGCAGCCAAGAAAGCGGACGCACAGATACGCAGTATTTT.

This chain links TRBV5-1 with TRBJ1-2, with D unresolved. Germline values: CDR1 SGHRS, CDR2 YFSETQ. V lost 2 bases, J lost 3 bases, and 8 bases lay in between. The CDR3 length is 13 residues. CDR3 residues: CASSFAGDYGYTF. The CDR3 DNA reads TGCGCCAGCAGCTTCGCTGGGGACTATGGCTACACCTTC.

In this sample, this clone turned up once. The chain joins TRBV3-1 (or the pseudogene TRBV3-2) to TRBJ1-3; perhaps TRBD1 as D (5 bases). The CDR3 spans 15 residues. Germline V CDR1 and CDR2: LGHDT, YNNKEL (reference sequence). The V end lost 3 bases, the J end lost 4 bases, and 13 bases lay between the germline ends. CDR3 sequence (DNA): TGTGCCAGCAGCCATAACGGAGGGGCAGGAAACACCATATATTTT. This sequence encodes CASSHNGGAGNTIYF.

This clone showed up just once. This chain joins TRBV5-1 and TRBJ1-1; tentatively, D is TRBD1 (5 bases). This CDR3 spans 12 amino acids. Trimming took off 4 bases at V and 6 bases at J, with 10 bases between the two ends. Per the germline V gene, CDR1 is SGHRS and CDR2 is YFSETQ. In DNA form, the CDR3 reads TGCGCCAGCAGCCCGGACACGGCTGAAGCTTTCTTT. Protein product: CASSPDTAEAFF. The variable domain in full, completed from reference TRBV5-1 and TRBJ1-1, reads KAGVTQTPRYLIKTRGQQVTLSCSPISGHRSVSWYQQTPGQGLQFLFEYFSETQRNKGNFPGRFSGRQFSNSRSEMNVSTLELGDSALYLCASSPDTAEAFFGQGTRLTVV.

The chain links TRBV11-2 to TRBJ2-3; possible D gene TRBD2, 7 bases. V was pared by 2 bases and J by 6 bases, with 15 bases between. Per the germline V gene, CDR1 is SGHAT and CDR2 is FQNNGV. This CDR3 comprises 15 residues. The CDR3 DNA follows: TGTGCCAGCAGCTTACAGGGGCGGGGGTATGATACGCAGTATTTT. This codes for CASSLQGRGYDTQYF.

This chain joins TRBV11-2 and TRBJ2-7; D perhaps matches TRBD2 (5 bases). Per germline, CDR1 SGHAT and CDR2 FQNNGV. V was shortened by 6 bases and J by 4 bases, with 16 bases between the two germline ends. CDR3 length: 14 residues. The CDR3 bases are TGTGCCAGCAGGACATTCGAGAGGGAGTACGAGCAGTACTTC. Encoded protein: CASRTFEREYEQYF.

The chain has TRBV23-1 and TRBJ1-1, with D possibly matching TRBD1 (5 bases). TRBV23-1 is marked as an open reading frame, function uncertain. The CDR3 length is 15 residues. The germline V and J ends were trimmed by 3 bases and 0 bases, with 11 bases remaining between them. The CDR3 here is CASSQPGTVNTEAFF. The CDR3 nucleotides read TGCGCCAGCAGTCAGCCCGGGACGGTGAACACTGAAGCTTTCTTT.

This clone came up once. The chain joins TRBV19 to TRBJ2-3; D is unclear. The CDR3 sequence is 15 residues long. Trimming took off 2 bases at V and 0 bases at J, with 9 bases between the two ends. Germline V lookup: CDR1 LNHDA, CDR2 SQIVND (reference sequence). CDR3 DNA sequence: TGTGCCAGTAGTATAAGAGCGAGTAGCACAGATACGCAGTATTTT. It translates to CASSIRASSTDTQYF.

The chain employs TRBV18 and TRBJ2-1; 11 nucleotides line up with TRBD2. This CDR3 comprises 15 residues. CDR1 and CDR2 from the germline V gene are KGHSH and LQKENI. With 4 bases clipped from V and 5 bases from J, the junction kept 4 bases outside the gene matches. The CDR3 here is CASSLGLAGDNEQFF. DNA for the CDR3: TGTGCCAGCTCACTTGGACTAGCGGGTGACAATGAGCAGTTCTTC.

This clone appeared once. The CDR3 is CASSQVSRGGGLLTDTQYF. The CDR3 DNA reads TGTGCCAGCAGCCAAGTCAGTCGGGGAGGGGGGCTCCTCACAGATACGCAGTATTTT. The rearrangement links TRBV3-1 (or the pseudogene TRBV3-2) to TRBJ2-3; a possible D gene is TRBD2 (7 bases). The V gene lost 1 base and the J gene lost 2 bases, with 22 bases spanning the gap. The CDR3 spans 19 residues. The germline V gene has CDR1 LGHDT and CDR2 YNNKEL (reference sequence).

CDR3 sequence: CASSLNPLLYNEQFF. The CDR3 bases are TGTGCCAGCAGCTTAAATCCACTGCTATACAATGAGCAGTTCTTC. This chain joins TRBV5-8 and TRBJ2-1, with D hard to call. V shed 2 bases and J shed 4 bases, with 13 bases lying between them. This CDR3 contains 15 residues. Germline CDR1 reads SGHTS; CDR2 reads YDEGEE.

In its sample, this clone was seen a few times. The chain joins TRBV18 to TRBJ2-7; TRBD1 agrees at 10 bases. The CDR3 has 15 amino acids. Losses at the gene ends were 6 bases for V and 0 bases for J; bases not matched to a gene: 5. Germline CDR1 is KGHSH and CDR2 is LQKENI. The CDR3 sequence: CASSLGQGTSYEQYF. In nucleotides, the CDR3 is TGTGCCAGCTCCCTGGGACAGGGGACCTCCTACGAGCAGTACTTC.

V and J are TRBV5-1 and TRBJ1-2; TRBD1 might be the D (5 bases). The CDR3 has 15 residues. Deletions cut 0 bases from V and 0 bases from J, with 9 bases between. Germline CDR1 is SGHRS and CDR2 is YFSETQ. This chain's CDR3 is CASSLGGNTNYGYTF. The DNA for the CDR3 is TGCGCCAGCAGCTTGGGGGGGAATACTAACTATGGCTACACCTTC.

The J gene is TRBJ2-7, the V gene TRBV11-1, with D hard to call. In germline, CDR1 is SGHAT, CDR2 FQDESV (reference sequence). This CDR3 has 12 residues. V lost 2 bases, J lost 6 bases, and 8 bases lay in between. The CDR3 sequence is CASSLPYAEQYF. The CDR3 region has the DNA TGTGCCAGCAGCTTACCATATGCCGAGCAGTACTTC.

The chain uses TRBV5-4 and TRBJ1-1, with a possible D match to TRBD1 (6 bases). Trimming took off 0 bases at V and 5 bases at J, with 14 bases between the two ends. Germline V gene lookup returns CDR1 SGHNT and CDR2 YYREEE (reference sequence). The CDR3 runs 15 residues. The CDR3 sequence is CASSLGHRGGTEAFF. In DNA, the CDR3 is TGTGCCAGCAGCTTGGGGCACCGAGGGGGGACTGAAGCTTTCTTT. Full variable domain (outside the CDR3, taken from reference TRBV5-4 and TRBJ1-1): ETGVTQSPTHLIKTRGQQVTLRCSSQSGHNTVSWYQQALGQGPQFIFQYYREEENGRGNFPPRFSGLQFPNYSSELNVNALELDDSALYLCASSLGHRGGTEAFFGQGTRLTVV.

The rearrangement joins TRBV3-1 (or the pseudogene TRBV3-2) to TRBJ2-1; D is perhaps TRBD2 (6 bases). The V gene's germline CDR1 is LGHDT and CDR2 YNNKEL (reference sequence). CDR3 length: 17 amino acids. Trimming took off 1 base at V and 10 bases at J, with 23 bases between the two ends. CDR3 in amino acids: CASSQARRGSLSAEQFF. The CDR3 DNA sequence: TGTGCCAGCAGCCAAGCCCGGCGGGGCAGTTTATCCGCGGAGCAGTTCTTC.

V usage is TRBV5-1 and J usage is TRBJ2-2; a possible D gene is TRBD1 (5 bases). The CDR3 contains 13 residues. The germline V gene encodes CDR1 SGHRS and CDR2 YFSETQ. V was shortened by 7 bases and J by 5 bases, with 12 bases between the two germline ends. The CDR3 DNA follows: TGCGCCAGCGTGGCAGGGCATACCGGGGAGCTGTTTTTT. This encodes CASVAGHTGELFF. Full variable domain (outside the CDR3, taken from reference TRBV5-1 and TRBJ2-2): KAGVTQTPRYLIKTRGQQVTLSCSPISGHRSVSWYQQTPGQGLQFLFEYFSETQRNKGNFPGRFSGRQFSNSRSEMNVSTLELGDSALYLCASVAGHTGELFFGEGSRLTVL.

The CDR3 spells CASRLLGLGDTQYF. CDR3 nucleotides: TGTGCCAGCAGATTACTGGGACTTGGTGATACGCAGTATTTT. The rearrangement joins TRBV2 to TRBJ2-3, with D perhaps TRBD2 (6 bases). The germline gives CDR1 SNHLY, CDR2 FYNNEI. The CDR3 spans 14 residues. V was cut by 6 bases and J by 6 bases, with 16 bases left in between.

This chain links TRBV3-1 (or the pseudogene TRBV3-2) with TRBJ1-2, with D possibly being TRBD1 (5 bases). V was trimmed by 3 bases and J by 6 bases, leaving 11 bases between them. Germline values: CDR1 LGHDT, CDR2 YNNKEL (reference sequence). This CDR3 has 13 amino acids. The CDR3 is CASSQQGDHGYTF. The CDR3 region has the DNA TGTGCCAGCAGCCAGCAGGGCGACCATGGCTACACCTTC.